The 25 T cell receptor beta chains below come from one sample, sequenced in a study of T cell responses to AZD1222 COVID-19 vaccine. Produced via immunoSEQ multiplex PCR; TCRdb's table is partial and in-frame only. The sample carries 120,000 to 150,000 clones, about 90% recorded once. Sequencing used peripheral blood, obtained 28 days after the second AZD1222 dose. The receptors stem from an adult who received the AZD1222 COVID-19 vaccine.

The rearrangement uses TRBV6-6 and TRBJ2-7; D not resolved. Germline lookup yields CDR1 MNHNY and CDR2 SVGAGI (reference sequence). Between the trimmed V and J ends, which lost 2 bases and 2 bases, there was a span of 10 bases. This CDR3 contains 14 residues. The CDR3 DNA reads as TGTGCCAGCAGTTACGTAGGTCTTACCTACGAGCAGTACTTC. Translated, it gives CASSYVGLTYEQYF.

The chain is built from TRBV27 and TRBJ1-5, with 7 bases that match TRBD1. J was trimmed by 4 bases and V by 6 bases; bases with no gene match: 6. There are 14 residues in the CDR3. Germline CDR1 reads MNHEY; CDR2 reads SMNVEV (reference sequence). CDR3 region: CASSGPGQNQPQHF. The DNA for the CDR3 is TGTGCCAGCAGCGGGCCGGGACAGAATCAGCCCCAGCATTTT.

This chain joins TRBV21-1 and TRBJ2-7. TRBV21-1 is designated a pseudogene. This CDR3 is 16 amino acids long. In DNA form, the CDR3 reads TGTGCCAGCAGCAAGACTCGGACGTATGAGCCCTACGAGCAGTACTTC. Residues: CASSKTRTYEPYEQYF.

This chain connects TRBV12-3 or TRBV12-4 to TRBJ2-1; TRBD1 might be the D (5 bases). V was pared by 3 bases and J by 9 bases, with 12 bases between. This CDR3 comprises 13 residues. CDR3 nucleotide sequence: TGTGCCAGCAGTTTTGACAGAGTACGTGAGCAGTTCTTC. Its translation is CASSFDRVREQFF.

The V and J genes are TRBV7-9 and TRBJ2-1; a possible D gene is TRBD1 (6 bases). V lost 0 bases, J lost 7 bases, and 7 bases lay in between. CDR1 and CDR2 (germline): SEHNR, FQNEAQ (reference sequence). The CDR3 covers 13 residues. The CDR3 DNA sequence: TGTGCCAGCAGCTTAGCGGACAGAAATGAGCAGTTCTTC. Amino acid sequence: CASSLADRNEQFF.

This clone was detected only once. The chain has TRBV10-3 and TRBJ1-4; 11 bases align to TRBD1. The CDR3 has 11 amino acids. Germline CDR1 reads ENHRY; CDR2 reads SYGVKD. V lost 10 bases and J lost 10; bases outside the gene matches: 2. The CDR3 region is CATGTGGKLFF. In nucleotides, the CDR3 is TGTGCCACCGGGACAGGGGGAAAACTGTTTTTT.

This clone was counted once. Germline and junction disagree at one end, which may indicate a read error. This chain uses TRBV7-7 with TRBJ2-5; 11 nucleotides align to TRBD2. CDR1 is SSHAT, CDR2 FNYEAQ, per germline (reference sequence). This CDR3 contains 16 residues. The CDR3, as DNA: TGTGCTAGCAGCTCGACTAGCGGGACTGGGGGAGAGACCCAGTACTTC. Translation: CASSSTSGTGGETQYF.

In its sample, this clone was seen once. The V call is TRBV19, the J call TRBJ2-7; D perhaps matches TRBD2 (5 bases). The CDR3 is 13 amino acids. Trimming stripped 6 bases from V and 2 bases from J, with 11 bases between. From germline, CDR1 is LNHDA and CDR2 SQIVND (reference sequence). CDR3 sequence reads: CASRTPGTYEQYF. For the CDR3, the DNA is TGTGCCAGTAGGACCCCCGGGACCTACGAGCAGTACTTC.

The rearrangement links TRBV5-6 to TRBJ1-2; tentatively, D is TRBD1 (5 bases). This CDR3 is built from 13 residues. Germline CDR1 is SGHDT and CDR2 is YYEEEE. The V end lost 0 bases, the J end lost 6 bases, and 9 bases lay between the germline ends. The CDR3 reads CASSLGGGDGYTF. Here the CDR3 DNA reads TGTGCCAGCAGCTTGGGGGGAGGGGATGGCTACACCTTC. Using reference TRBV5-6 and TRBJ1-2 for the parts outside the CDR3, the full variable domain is DAGVTQSPTHLIKTRGQQVTLRCSPKSGHDTVSWYQQALGQGPQFIFQYYEEEERQRGNFPDRFSGHQFPNYSSELNVNALLLGDSALYLCASSLGGGDGYTFGSGTRLTVV.

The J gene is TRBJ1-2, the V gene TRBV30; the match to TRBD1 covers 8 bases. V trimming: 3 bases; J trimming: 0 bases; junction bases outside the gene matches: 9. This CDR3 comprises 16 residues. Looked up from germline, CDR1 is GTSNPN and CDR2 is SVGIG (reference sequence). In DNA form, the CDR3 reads TGTGCCTGGAGGAGGGACAGGAGGGCTTCTAACTATGGCTACACCTTC. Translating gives CAWRRDRRASNYGYTF.

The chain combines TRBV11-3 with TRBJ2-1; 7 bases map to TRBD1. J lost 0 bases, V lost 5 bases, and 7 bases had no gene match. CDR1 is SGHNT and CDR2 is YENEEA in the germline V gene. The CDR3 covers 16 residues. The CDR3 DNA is TGTGCCAGCAGCGATGGGACAGCGAGCTCCTACAATGAGCAGTTCTTC. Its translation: CASSDGTASSYNEQFF.

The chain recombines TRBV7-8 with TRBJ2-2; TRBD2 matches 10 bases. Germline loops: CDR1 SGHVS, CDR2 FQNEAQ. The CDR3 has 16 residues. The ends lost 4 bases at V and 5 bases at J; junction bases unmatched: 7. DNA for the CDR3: TGTGCCAGCAGCTCTTTACTAGCGGGGCGGACCGGGGAGCTGTTTTTT. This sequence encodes CASSSLLAGRTGELFF.

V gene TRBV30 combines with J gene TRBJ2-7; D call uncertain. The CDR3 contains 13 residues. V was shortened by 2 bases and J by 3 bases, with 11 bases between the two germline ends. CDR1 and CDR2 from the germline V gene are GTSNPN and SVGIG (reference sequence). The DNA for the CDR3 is TGTGCCTGGAGTAGGCAACTCAGCTACGAGCAGTACTTC. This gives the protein CAWSRQLSYEQYF.

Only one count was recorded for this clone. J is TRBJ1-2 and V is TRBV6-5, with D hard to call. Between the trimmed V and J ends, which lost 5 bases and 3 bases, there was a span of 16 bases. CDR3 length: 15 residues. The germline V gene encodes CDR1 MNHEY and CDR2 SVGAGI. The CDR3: CASSPTGGSDYGYTF. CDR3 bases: TGTGCCAGCAGTCCTACGGGTGGGTCCGACTATGGCTACACCTTC.

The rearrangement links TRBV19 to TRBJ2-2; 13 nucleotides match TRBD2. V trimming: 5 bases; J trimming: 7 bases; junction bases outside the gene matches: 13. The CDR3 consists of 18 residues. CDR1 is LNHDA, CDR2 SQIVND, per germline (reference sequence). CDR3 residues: CASSFGGLAGTQNGELFF. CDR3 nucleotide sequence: TGTGCCAGTAGTTTTGGGGGACTAGCGGGAACACAGAACGGGGAGCTGTTTTTT.

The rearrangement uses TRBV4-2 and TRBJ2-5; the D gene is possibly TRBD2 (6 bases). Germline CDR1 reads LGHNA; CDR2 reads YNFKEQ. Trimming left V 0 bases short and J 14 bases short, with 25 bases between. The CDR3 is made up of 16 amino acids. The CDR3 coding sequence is TGTGCCAGCAGCCAAGATATGGTCTTTTCGGGACTTCTAACTTACTTC. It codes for CASSQDMVFSGLLTYF.

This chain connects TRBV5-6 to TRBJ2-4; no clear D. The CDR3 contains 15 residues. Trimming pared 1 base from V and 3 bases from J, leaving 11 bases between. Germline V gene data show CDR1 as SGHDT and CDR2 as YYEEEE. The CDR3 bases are TGTGCCAGCAGCTTGCGAGAGATAATCAAAAACATTCAGTACTTC. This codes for CASSLREIIKNIQYF.

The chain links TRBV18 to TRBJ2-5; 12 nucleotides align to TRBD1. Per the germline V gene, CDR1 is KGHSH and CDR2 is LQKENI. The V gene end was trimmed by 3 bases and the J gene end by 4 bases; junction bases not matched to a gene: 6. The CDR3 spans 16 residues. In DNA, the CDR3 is TGTGCCAGCTCACCTACCGGGACAGGGGGCAGAGAGACCCAGTACTTC. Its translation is CASSPTGTGGRETQYF.

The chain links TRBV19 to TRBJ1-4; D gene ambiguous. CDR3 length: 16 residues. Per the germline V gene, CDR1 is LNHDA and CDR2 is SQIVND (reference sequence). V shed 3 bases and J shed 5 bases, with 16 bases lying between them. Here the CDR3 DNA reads TGTGCCAGTAGTATGATCCGGCGGCTCAGCAATGAAAAACTGTTTTTT. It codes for CASSMIRRLSNEKLFF.

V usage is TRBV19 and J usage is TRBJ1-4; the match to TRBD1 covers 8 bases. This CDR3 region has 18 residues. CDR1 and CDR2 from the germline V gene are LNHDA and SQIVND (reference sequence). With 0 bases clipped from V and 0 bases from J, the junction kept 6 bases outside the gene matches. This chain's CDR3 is CASSIEGTGFSTNEKLFF. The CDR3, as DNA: TGTGCCAGTAGTATAGAAGGGACAGGCTTTTCAACTAATGAAAAACTGTTTTTT.

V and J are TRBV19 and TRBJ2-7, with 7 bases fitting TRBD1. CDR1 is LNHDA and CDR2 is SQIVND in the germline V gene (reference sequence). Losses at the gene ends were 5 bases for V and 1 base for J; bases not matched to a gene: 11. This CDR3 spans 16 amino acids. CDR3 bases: TGTGCCAGTAGTCCCGCCAGAGGGGGCGGGTCCTACGAGCAGTACTTC. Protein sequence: CASSPARGGGSYEQYF. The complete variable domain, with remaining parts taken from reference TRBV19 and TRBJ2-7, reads DGGITQSPKYLFRKEGQNVTLSCEQNLNHDAMYWYRQDPGQGLRLIYYSQIVNDFQKGDIAEGYSVSREKKESFPLTVTSAQKNPTAFYLCASSPARGGGSYEQYFGPGTRLTVT.

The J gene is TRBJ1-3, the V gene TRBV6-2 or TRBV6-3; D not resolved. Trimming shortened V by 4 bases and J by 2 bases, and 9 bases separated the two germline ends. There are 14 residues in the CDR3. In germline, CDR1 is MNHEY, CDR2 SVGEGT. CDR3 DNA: TGTGCCAGCAGTTTGGTACCCACTGGAAACACCATATATTTT. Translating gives CASSLVPTGNTIYF.

CDR3 DNA sequence: TGTGCCAGTAAGAGCCCCTGGGGCCTACACGAGCAGTACTTC. It is translated as CASKSPWGLHEQYF. The V call is TRBV19, the J call TRBJ2-7; D is perhaps TRBD1 (5 bases). Germline V gene data show CDR1 as LNHDA and CDR2 as SQIVND (reference sequence). The CDR3 length is 14 residues. The germline V and J ends were trimmed by 7 bases and 5 bases, with 18 bases remaining between them.

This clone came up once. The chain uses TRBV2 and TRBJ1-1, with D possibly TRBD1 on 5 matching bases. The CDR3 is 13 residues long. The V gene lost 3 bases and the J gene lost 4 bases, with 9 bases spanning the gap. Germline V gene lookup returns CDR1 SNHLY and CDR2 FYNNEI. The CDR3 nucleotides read TGTGCCAGCAGTGAGGGACGGATCACTGAAGCTTTCTTT. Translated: CASSEGRITEAFF.

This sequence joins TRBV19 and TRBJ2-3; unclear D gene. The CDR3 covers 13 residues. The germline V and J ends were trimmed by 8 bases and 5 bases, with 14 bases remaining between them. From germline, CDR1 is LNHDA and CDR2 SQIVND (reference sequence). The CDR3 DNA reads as TGTGCCAGTGAGGATATTGTAGGAGATACGCAGTATTTT. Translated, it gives CASEDIVGDTQYF.